The next 26 T cell receptor beta chains were all read from a single sample in a study of naive and memory T cell subsets. The beta constant-region primer was an equimolar mix of two oligonucleotides covering TRBC1 and TRBC2. TCRdb reprocessed the UMI-ligation and nested PCR reads with MiXCR, giving one entry per CDR3 protein. The sample contains some 36,000 distinct CDR3 sequences, approximately 12% of which appear only once. The sample taken for sequencing was effector memory CD4+ T cells from blood. Noted subset: effector memory, CD45RA- CD27-. The receptors come from a human donor in good health.

This clonotype was found a few times. This chain uses TRBV7-2 with TRBJ1-2; D may be TRBD1 (5 bases). Germline V lookup: CDR1 SGHTA, CDR2 FQGNSA. The CDR3 contains 14 residues. Trimming removed 0 bases from V and 4 bases from J, with 9 bases in between. CDR3 DNA: TGTGCCAGCAGCTTAGCCGGGACCGGCTATGGCTACACCTTC. Translation: CASSLAGTGYGYTF. Supplemented by reference TRBV7-2 and TRBJ1-2, the full variable domain reads GAGVSQSPSNKVTEKGKDVELRCDPISGHTALYWYRQSLGQGLEFLIYFQGNSAPDKSGLPSDRFSAERTGGSVSTLTIQRTQQEDSAVYLCASSLAGTGYGYTFGSGTRLTVV.

This clonotype was counted many times. The rearrangement joins TRBV6-2 or TRBV6-3 to TRBJ2-7; TRBD2 is a possible D gene (5 bases). V lost 4 bases and J 1 base, leaving 14 bases between the germline ends. Germline lookup yields CDR1 MNHEY and CDR2 SVGEGT. The CDR3 loop spans 15 amino acids. CDR3 bases: TGTGCCAGCAGTTCCCCCCGGGGTCGGTCCTACGAGCAGTACTTC. Translating it yields CASSSPRGRSYEQYF.

This clonotype occurred many times. The rearrangement uses TRBV10-3 and TRBJ1-2; tentative D call: TRBD1 (5 bases). Germline lookup yields CDR1 ENHRY and CDR2 SYGVKD. V lost 2 bases and J lost 10, with 11 bases in between. The CDR3 consists of 12 residues. This CDR3 is CAISETTGYYTF. The CDR3 region has the DNA TGTGCCATCAGTGAGACCACAGGATACTACACCTTC.

This clonotype showed up just a few times. This may come from a read error, since a much larger clone is one base off. The rearrangement links TRBV12-3 or TRBV12-4 to TRBJ2-3, with TRBD2 matching 7 bases. The V segment lost 6 bases and the J segment 0 bases; nucleotides outside the gene matches: 6. CDR3 size: 15 residues. The CDR3 here is CASSPSGTSTDTQYF. DNA of the CDR3: TGTGCCAGCAGCCCCAGCGGGACTAGCACAGATACGCAGTATTTT.

This clonotype showed up many times. V usage is TRBV7-2 and J usage is TRBJ2-4; 8 positions agree with TRBD2. CDR1 SGHTA and CDR2 FQGNSA come from the germline V gene. The CDR3 is 20 amino acids. The V gene end was trimmed by 5 bases and the J gene end by 2 bases; junction bases not matched to a gene: 20. The CDR3 loop is CASSHGGVDRSGSSKNIQYF. As DNA, the CDR3 is TGTGCCAGCAGCCACGGGGGGGTCGATAGGAGCGGGAGTTCCAAAAACATTCAGTACTTC.

The V gene is TRBV7-2, the J gene TRBJ2-5; the D gene is possibly TRBD1 (5 bases). Trimming cost V 5 bases and J 4 bases, with 20 bases left between them. Germline V gives CDR1 SGHTA, CDR2 FQGNSA. This CDR3 contains 16 residues. CDR3 DNA sequence: TGTGCCAGCAGCCGCCCGCAGGGCGAGTTGGGAGAGACCCAGTACTTC. This encodes CASSRPQGELGETQYF.

This chain joins TRBV12-3 or TRBV12-4 and TRBJ2-7, with D maybe TRBD1 (5 bases). Between the trimmed V and J ends, which lost 6 bases and 0 bases, there was a span of 12 bases. The CDR3 totals 14 residues. The CDR3 sequence: CASRLTASSYEQYF. CDR3 nucleotide sequence: TGTGCCAGCAGGTTGACAGCGAGCTCCTACGAGCAGTACTTC.

This chain uses TRBV18 with TRBJ1-2; D unresolved. Germline loops: CDR1 KGHSH, CDR2 LQKENI. The CDR3 contains 15 residues. Trimming cost V 2 bases and J 4 bases, with 14 bases left between them. CDR3: CASSPGITGFYGYTF. CDR3 bases: TGTGCCAGCTCACCAGGCATTACGGGATTCTATGGCTACACCTTC.

The chain is built from TRBV24-1 and TRBJ2-1; 12 bases are shared with TRBD2. The V gene's germline CDR1 is KGHDR and CDR2 SFDVKD. The CDR3 loop spans 15 amino acids. V dropped 3 bases and J dropped 4; count of bases not matched to a gene: 0. Written as DNA, the CDR3 is TGTGCCACCAGTGATGGGACTAGCGGGTACAATGAGCAGTTCTTC. Amino acid sequence: CATSDGTSGYNEQFF.

The genes are TRBV11-2 and TRBJ1-2, with TRBD1 matching over 7 bases. There are 17 residues in the CDR3. V dropped 0 bases and J dropped 8; count of bases not matched to a gene: 15. Germline loops: CDR1 SGHAT, CDR2 FQNNGV. CDR3 sequence reads: CASSLDPRVNRGGGYTF. The CDR3 coding sequence is TGTGCCAGCAGCTTAGACCCCCGGGTAAACAGGGGCGGCGGCTACACCTTC.

The chain combines TRBV7-9 with TRBJ2-7; either TRBD1 or TRBD2 may fit D (5 bases each). The germline CDR1 and CDR2 sequences are SEHNR and FQNEAQ (reference sequence). V was cut by 0 bases and J by 2 bases, with 23 bases left in between. The CDR3 covers 19 residues. The CDR3 is CASSLAGDESHPPPYEQYF. CDR3 coding DNA: TGTGCCAGCAGCTTAGCGGGGGACGAATCCCACCCGCCGCCCTACGAGCAGTACTTC. The variable domain in full, with the rest retrieved from reference TRBV7-9 and TRBJ2-7, is DTGVSQNPRHKITKRGQNVTFRCDPISEHNRLYWYRQTLGQGPEFLTYFQNEAQLEKSRLLSDRFSAERPKGSFSTLEIQRTEQGDSAMYLCASSLAGDESHPPPYEQYFGPGTRLTVT.

The sample holds a few counts of this clonotype. This chain connects TRBV20-1 to TRBJ2-7, with D possibly being TRBD2 (6 bases). V was clipped by 0 bases and J by 3 bases, with 12 bases between them. The CDR3 runs to 14 residues. Germline CDR1 is DFQATT and CDR2 is SNEGSKA (reference sequence). Here the CDR3 reads CSARDSGLIYEQYF. Here the CDR3 DNA reads TGCAGTGCTAGAGATTCGGGACTTATCTACGAGCAGTACTTC.

This clonotype has more than one count but fewer than ten. This rearrangement joins TRBV18 to TRBJ1-5; 7 positions agree with TRBD1. The CDR3 runs 15 residues. With 3 bases clipped from V and 7 bases from J, the junction kept 9 bases outside the gene matches. Germline CDR1 KGHSH, CDR2 LQKENI. For the CDR3, the DNA is TGTGCCAGCTCACCCGAAGCAGGGGGTCGGCAGCCCCAGCATTTT. Translation gives CASSPEAGGRQPQHF.

CDR3 sequence reads: CASSYTRTSGRPEQYF. The DNA of the CDR3 is TGTGCCAGCAGTTACACCCGGACTAGCGGGAGGCCTGAGCAGTACTTC. This chain joins TRBV6-6 and TRBJ2-7; 14 nucleotides agree with TRBD2. This CDR3 contains 16 residues. The trim removed 2 bases at V and 7 bases at J, leaving 7 bases unmatched. Germline-derived CDR1 and CDR2 are MNHNY and SVGAGI (reference sequence).

J is TRBJ1-1 and V is TRBV7-9; unclear D gene. Trimming left V 8 bases short and J 9 bases short, with 22 bases between. The CDR3 contains 14 residues. CDR1 and CDR2 (germline): SEHNR, FQNEAQ (reference sequence). The DNA for the CDR3 is TGTGCCAGCGGTCAGACCGACCCAGGCGTAAAAGCTTTCTTT. This encodes CASGQTDPGVKAFF.

There are many counts of this clonotype. The chain uses TRBV12-3 or TRBV12-4 and TRBJ2-2, with TRBD2 matching 16 bases. The V segment lost 5 bases and the J segment 4 bases; nucleotides outside the gene matches: 7. The CDR3 runs 18 residues. DNA of the CDR3: TGTGCCAGCAGTCCGGGGACTAGCGGGAGGGCCATCACCGGGGAGCTGTTTTTT. This gives the protein CASSPGTSGRAITGELFF.

The chain is built from TRBV20-1 and TRBJ2-3; the D call may be TRBD1 or TRBD2 (5 bases each). Germline V gene sequence: CDR1 DFQATT, CDR2 SNEGSKA (reference sequence). This CDR3 contains 14 residues. V shed 7 bases and J shed 1 base, with 15 bases lying between them. CDR3: CSVEPRDGTDTQYF. CDR3 DNA sequence: TGCAGTGTGGAGCCGAGGGACGGCACAGATACGCAGTATTTT.

A few counts support this clonotype. The chain couples TRBV29-1 to TRBJ2-3; 14 bases are a match to TRBD2. The CDR3 spans 16 residues. The germline V gene encodes CDR1 SQVTM and CDR2 ANQGSEA. Trimming removed 5 bases from V and 6 bases from J; junction bases left unmatched: 10. The CDR3 DNA follows: TGCAGCGTTAAGGAACTGACTAGCGGGAGGGGCGATACGCAGTATTTT. Protein product: CSVKELTSGRGDTQYF.

This clonotype appeared many times. Relative to the germline gene, one junction end is altered; a read error may explain this. The CDR3 region is CASKTSSSHEQYF. CDR3 DNA sequence: TGTGCCAGCAAAACGTCCAGCTCCCACGAGCAGTACTTC. This chain uses TRBV3-1 with TRBJ2-7; no clear D. The germline CDR1 and CDR2 sequences are LGHDT and YNNKEL (reference sequence). The CDR3 contains 13 residues.

This clonotype appeared a few times. The rearrangement joins TRBV27 to TRBJ2-7; D is uncertain. CDR1 is MNHEY and CDR2 is SMNVEV in the germline V gene (reference sequence). V shed 6 bases and J shed 1 base, with 19 bases lying between them. The length of the CDR3 is 16 residues. The CDR3 sequence is CASRPTIQRTSYEQYF. In nucleotides, the CDR3 is TGTGCCAGCAGGCCAACAATCCAGCGAACGTCCTACGAGCAGTACTTC.

This clonotype has at least ten counts. The chain employs TRBV7-8 and TRBJ1-5; D call uncertain. V lost 1 base and J 3 bases, leaving 13 bases between the germline ends. The CDR3 covers 16 residues. Germline loops: CDR1 SGHVS, CDR2 FQNEAQ. CDR3 amino acids: CASSLEGLFNNQPQHF. CDR3 nucleotides: TGTGCCAGCAGCTTAGAGGGATTATTTAACAATCAGCCCCAGCATTTT.

This clonotype was detected a few times. V gene TRBV5-1 combines with J gene TRBJ2-7; 9 positions agree with TRBD2. CDR1 is SGHRS, CDR2 YFSETQ, per germline. With V trimmed by 4 bases and J by 7 bases, 21 bases remained unmatched. The CDR3 is made up of 18 amino acids. The CDR3 sequence: CASSLGGPTSGLLGEQYF. As DNA, the CDR3 is TGCGCCAGCAGCCTAGGAGGGCCGACTAGCGGACTACTTGGGGAGCAGTACTTC. Variable domain in full (rest from reference TRBV5-1 and TRBJ2-7): KAGVTQTPRYLIKTRGQQVTLSCSPISGHRSVSWYQQTPGQGLQFLFEYFSETQRNKGNFPGRFSGRQFSNSRSEMNVSTLELGDSALYLCASSLGGPTSGLLGEQYFGPGTRLTVT.

This clonotype has a handful of counts. The gene calls are TRBV7-1 and TRBJ2-7; TRBD2 agrees at 13 bases. TRBV7-1 is an ORF for which the function is uncertain. CDR3 length equals 16 residues. With 3 bases clipped from V and 5 bases from J, the junction kept 7 bases outside the gene matches. CDR3 loop: CASSSLLAGGSHEQYF. The CDR3 region has the DNA TGTGCCAGCAGCTCTTTACTAGCGGGAGGGTCCCACGAGCAGTACTTC.

The chain combines TRBV20-1 with TRBJ2-3; the match to TRBD2 covers 9 bases. The V segment lost 3 bases and the J segment 0 bases; nucleotides outside the gene matches: 10. The germline V gene encodes CDR1 DFQATT and CDR2 SNEGSKA (reference sequence). The CDR3 contains 17 residues. CDR3 nucleotides: TGCAGTGCTAGGCACCCCCGACTAGCGGAAAGCACAGATACGCAGTATTTT. This sequence encodes CSARHPRLAESTDTQYF.

This clonotype was picked up one time. The chain employs TRBV7-6 and TRBJ2-5, with TRBD2 matching 11 bases. Losses at the gene ends were 1 base for V and 1 base for J; bases not matched to a gene: 11. Germline assignment: CDR1 SGHVS and CDR2 FNYEAQ. This CDR3 has 19 residues. CDR3 region: CASSLVAGGLNRFQETQYF. The CDR3 DNA reads as TGTGCCAGCAGCTTAGTAGCGGGAGGGTTAAATCGTTTCCAAGAGACCCAGTACTTC.

The chain employs TRBV20-1 and TRBJ2-7, with 10 bases fitting TRBD1. V trimming: 3 bases; J trimming: 3 bases; junction bases outside the gene matches: 11. Germline V CDR1 and CDR2: DFQATT, SNEGSKA (reference sequence). This CDR3 spans 16 amino acids. The CDR3 here is CSASQGQGFNLYEQYF. DNA for the CDR3: TGCAGTGCTAGTCAGGGACAGGGGTTCAACCTCTACGAGCAGTACTTC.